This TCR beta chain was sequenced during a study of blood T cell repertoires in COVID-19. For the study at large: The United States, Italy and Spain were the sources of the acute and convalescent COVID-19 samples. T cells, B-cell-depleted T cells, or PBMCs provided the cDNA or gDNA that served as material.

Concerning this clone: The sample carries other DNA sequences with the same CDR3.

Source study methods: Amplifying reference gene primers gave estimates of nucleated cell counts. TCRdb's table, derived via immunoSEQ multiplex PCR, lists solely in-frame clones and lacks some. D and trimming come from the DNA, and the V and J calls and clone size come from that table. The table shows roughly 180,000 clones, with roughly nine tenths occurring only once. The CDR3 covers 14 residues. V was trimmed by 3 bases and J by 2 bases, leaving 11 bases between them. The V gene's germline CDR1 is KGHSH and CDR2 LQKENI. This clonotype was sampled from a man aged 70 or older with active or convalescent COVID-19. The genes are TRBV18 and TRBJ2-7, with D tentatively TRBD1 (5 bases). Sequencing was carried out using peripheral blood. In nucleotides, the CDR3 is TGTGCCAGCTCACCCCCAGGGCTTACCTACGAGCAGTACTTC. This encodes CASSPPGLTYEQYF.